These 2 T cell receptor beta chains share one sample of origin, sequenced in a study of circulating and synovial CD4+ cells in juvenile arthritis. Clones were read by immunoSEQ multiplex PCR, and TCRdb kept only the in-frame ones, dropping some. The data contain about 33,000 clones, 90% to 95% of them singletons. Sequencing was performed on CD4+ T cells from blood. These receptors were collected from a human donor with juvenile idiopathic arthritis.

The chain employs TRBV11-2 and TRBJ2-2; 10 nucleotides agree with TRBD1. Losses at the gene ends were 5 bases for V and 2 bases for J; bases not matched to a gene: 11. Germline loops: CDR1 SGHAT, CDR2 FQNNGV. The CDR3 is 18 residues long. CDR3: CASSRGTGAIQNTGELFF. In nucleotides, the CDR3 is TGTGCCAGCAGCCGGGGGACAGGGGCGATTCAAAACACCGGGGAGCTGTTTTTT.

This chain connects TRBV18 to TRBJ2-7, with 12 bases lining up with TRBD1. The CDR3 is 14 amino acids. J lost 6 bases, V lost 6 bases, and 6 bases had no gene match. Germline loops: CDR1 KGHSH, CDR2 LQKENI. The CDR3 sequence is CASSTQGQGAEQYF. In DNA, the CDR3 is TGTGCCAGCTCCACCCAGGGACAGGGGGCCGAGCAGTACTTC.